This TCR beta chain was recovered during a study of blood T cell repertoires in COVID-19. Background on the study: From the United States, Italy and Spain came samples of acute and convalescent COVID-19. The cDNA or gDNA used as material had been derived from T cells, B-cell-depleted T cells, or PBMCs.

In the original processing: Estimated nucleated cell counts came from reference gene primer amplification. Assay used: immunoSEQ multiplex PCR; TCRdb lists only in-frame clones, some missing. V and J calls and clone size come straight from that table; D and trimming were deduced from the DNA. Counted here are around 180,000 clones, around 82% occurring once; the ten biggest clones make up around 17%. In its sample, this clone was seen many times. The clonotype comes from a woman aged 45-59 years with acute COVID-19. Sequencing was carried out using PBMCs or T cells enriched from blood (not recorded which).

DNA for the CDR3: TGTGCCAGCAGTGAGCAGACTAGCGGGTCCTACAATGAGCAGTTCTTC. It yields the protein CASSEQTSGSYNEQFF. The chain employs TRBV2 and TRBJ2-1; TRBD2 agrees at 10 bases. After removal of 3 bases from V and 1 base from J, the junction contained 3 bases not matched to a gene. Looked up from germline, CDR1 is SNHLY and CDR2 is FYNNEI. This CDR3 comprises 16 residues.